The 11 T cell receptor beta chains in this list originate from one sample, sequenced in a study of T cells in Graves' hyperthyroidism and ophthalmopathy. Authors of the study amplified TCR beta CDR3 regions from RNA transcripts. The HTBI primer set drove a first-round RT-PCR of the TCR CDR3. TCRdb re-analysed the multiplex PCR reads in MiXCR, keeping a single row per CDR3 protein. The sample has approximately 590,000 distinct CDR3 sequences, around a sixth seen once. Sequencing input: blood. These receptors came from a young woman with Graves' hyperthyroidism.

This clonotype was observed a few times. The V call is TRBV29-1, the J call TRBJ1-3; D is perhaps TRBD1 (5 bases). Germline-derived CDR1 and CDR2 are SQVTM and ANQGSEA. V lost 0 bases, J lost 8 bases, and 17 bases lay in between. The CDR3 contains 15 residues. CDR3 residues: CSVEEGQGVTDTIYF. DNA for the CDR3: TGCAGCGTTGAAGAGGGTCAGGGTGTAACAGACACCATATATTTT.

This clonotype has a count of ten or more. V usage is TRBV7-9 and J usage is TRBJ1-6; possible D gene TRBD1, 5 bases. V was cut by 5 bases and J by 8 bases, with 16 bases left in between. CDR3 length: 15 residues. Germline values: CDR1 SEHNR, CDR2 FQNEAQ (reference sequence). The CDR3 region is CASSGRDRLDSPLHF. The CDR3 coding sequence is TGTGCCAGCAGCGGCCGGGACCGACTCGATTCACCCCTCCACTTT.

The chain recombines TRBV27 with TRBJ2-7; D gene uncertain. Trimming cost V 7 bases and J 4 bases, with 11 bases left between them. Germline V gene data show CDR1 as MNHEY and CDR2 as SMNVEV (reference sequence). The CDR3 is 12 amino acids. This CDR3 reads CASKVLGYEQYF. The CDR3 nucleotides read TGTGCCAGCAAAGTTTTGGGTTACGAGCAGTACTTC.

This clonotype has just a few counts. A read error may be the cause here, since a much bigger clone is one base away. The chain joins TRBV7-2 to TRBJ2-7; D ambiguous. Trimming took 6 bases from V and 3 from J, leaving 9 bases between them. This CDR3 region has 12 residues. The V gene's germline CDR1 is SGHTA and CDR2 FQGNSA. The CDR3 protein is CASSSDLYEQYF. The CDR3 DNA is TGTGCCAGCAGTTCAGACCTCTACGAGCAGTACTTC.

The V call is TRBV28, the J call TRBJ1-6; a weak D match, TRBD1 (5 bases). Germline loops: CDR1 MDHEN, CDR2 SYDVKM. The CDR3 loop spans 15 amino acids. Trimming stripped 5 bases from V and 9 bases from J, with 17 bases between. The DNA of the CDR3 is TGTGCCAGCAGTCCCAGATCCTTGGACATTTCACCCCTCCACTTT. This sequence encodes CASSPRSLDISPLHF.

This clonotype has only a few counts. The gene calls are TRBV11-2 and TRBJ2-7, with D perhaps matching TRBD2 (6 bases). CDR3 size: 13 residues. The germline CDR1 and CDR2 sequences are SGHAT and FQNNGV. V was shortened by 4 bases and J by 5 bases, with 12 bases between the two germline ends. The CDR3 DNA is TGTGCCAGCAGCTCGGGACTTGGGAACGAGCAGTACTTC. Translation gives CASSSGLGNEQYF.

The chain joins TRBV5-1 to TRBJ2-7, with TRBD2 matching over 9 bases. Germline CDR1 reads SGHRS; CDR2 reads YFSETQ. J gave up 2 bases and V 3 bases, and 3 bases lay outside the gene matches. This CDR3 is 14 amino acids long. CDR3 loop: CASSSRTSAYEQYF. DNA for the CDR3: TGCGCCAGCAGCTCCCGGACTAGCGCCTACGAGCAGTACTTC. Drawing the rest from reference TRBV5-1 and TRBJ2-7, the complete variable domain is KAGVTQTPRYLIKTRGQQVTLSCSPISGHRSVSWYQQTPGQGLQFLFEYFSETQRNKGNFPGRFSGRQFSNSRSEMNVSTLELGDSALYLCASSSRTSAYEQYFGPGTRLTVT.

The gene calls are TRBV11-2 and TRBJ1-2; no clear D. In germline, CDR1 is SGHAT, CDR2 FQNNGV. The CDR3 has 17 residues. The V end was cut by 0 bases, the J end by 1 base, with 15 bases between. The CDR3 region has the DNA TGTGCCAGCAGCTTAGAACCTGGACGAGAAAATAACTATGGCTACACCTTC. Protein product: CASSLEPGRENNYGYTF.

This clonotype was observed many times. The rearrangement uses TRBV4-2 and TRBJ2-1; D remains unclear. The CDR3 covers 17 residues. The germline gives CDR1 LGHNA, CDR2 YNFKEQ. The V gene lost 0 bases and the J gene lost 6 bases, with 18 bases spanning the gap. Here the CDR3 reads CASSQDRGSQLGNEQFF. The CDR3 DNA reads TGTGCCAGCAGCCAAGATCGAGGCTCTCAACTGGGCAATGAGCAGTTCTTC.

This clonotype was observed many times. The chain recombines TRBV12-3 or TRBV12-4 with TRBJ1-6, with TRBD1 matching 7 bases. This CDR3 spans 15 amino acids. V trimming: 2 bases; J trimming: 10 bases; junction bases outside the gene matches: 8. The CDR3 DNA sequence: TGTGCCAGCAGTTTAAGTCAGACAGGGCTGTCACCCCTCCACTTT. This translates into CASSLSQTGLSPLHF.

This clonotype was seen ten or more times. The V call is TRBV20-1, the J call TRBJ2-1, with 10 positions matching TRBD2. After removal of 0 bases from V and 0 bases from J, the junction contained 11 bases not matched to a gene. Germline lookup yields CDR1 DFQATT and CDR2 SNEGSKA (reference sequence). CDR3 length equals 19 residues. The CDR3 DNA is TGCAGTGCTAGAGAGGAGTCACTAGCGGGGTTAGGCTCCTACAATGAGCAGTTCTTC. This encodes CSAREESLAGLGSYNEQFF.